Given below is one T cell receptor beta chain in context. No count is logged; frequency rates this clone as large (0.1 to 1%). The antigen it binds to is not known. This sample is drawn from a study of synovial regulatory T cells in juvenile arthritis (dated by TCRdb to between 2014 and 2017). Regarding the research as a whole: Among the sequenced patients, three were classified as therapy-naive, methotrexate plus infliximab was given to one, methotrexate was given to roughly six, and treatment information was unavailable for one. Effector T cell subsets were also sequenced in the study cohort for comparisons, but only blood and synovial fluid Treg cells are covered by the Treg dataset alone. The study compared the TCRbeta CDR3 repertoires of blood iaTreg cells, other blood Treg cells and synovial fluid Treg cells taken from matched patient samples. TCR repertoire comparisons included Treg and Teff subsets from about 10 JIA patients with active disease. What the work shows at the level of the full study, not this receptor alone: Across patients, iaTreg TCR repertoires were largely private and overlapped partially with synovial Teff repertoires and blood CPL repertoires. More CDR3 sequences were shared by synovial Treg cells with iaTreg cells than with other blood Treg cells, and a closer relation was confirmed by Chao-Jaccard similarity.

The library relied on the immunoSEQ multiplex PCR assay. TCRbeta CDR3 sequencing was performed by Adaptive Biotechnologies. Per the authors' processing: Repertoire similarity was assessed using the Chao-modified Jaccard index and the median clonotype overlap from 200 random subsamples at equal sample size. The similarity analyses were run on either productive nucleotide sequences or amino acid sequences translated in silico. Hierarchical clustering with single linkage and t-SNE based on Chao-modified Jaccard distances were applied for the comparison of repertoires. Repertoire diversity was measured with the Renyi index after sample size normalisation across a range of alpha values. The table was pulled from immuneACCESS by TCRdb, which kept in-frame rearrangements only. Such tables lose some clones; where checked, under half of the loss comes from unresolved V genes, and the rest has no known cause. V, J and clone size are taken as reported in that table, and D and trimming were inferred from the DNA itself. The sample's records list 1,500 to 2,000 clones. Jointly, the top ten make up about 9% of the sample.

Synovial samples were synovial fluid collected alongside matched peripheral blood from each patient with active arthritis. TCR repertoire donors were approximately 11 juvenile idiopathic arthritis patients with active disease who had not reached inactive disease, 3 polyarticular and 8 oligoarticular. The TCR-sequenced patients had a median age of roughly 10 years (range roughly 2.3-22.9) and median disease duration of around 7 years (range 0.2-19.1). FOXP3 TSDR demethylation in synovial Treg cells was comparable to that in blood Treg cells and healthy-donor Treg cells, supporting bona fide regulatory lineage commitment of the synovial Treg cells. Samples for TCR repertoire analysis were collected at two centres in Italy. The CDR3 runs 14 residues from the cysteine to the phenylalanine. The DNA sequence is not available. Reading the germline V gene gives CDR1 MDHEN and CDR2 SYDVKM.

This receptor was identified in a donor younger than 30 with juvenile idiopathic arthritis. Rearrangement joined TRBV28 to TRBJ2-1; as DNA is missing, the TRBD2 call by TCRdb cannot be tested. The material sequenced was Treg cells from the synovium. The CDR3 reads as follows: CASSPAGPQGEQFF.